This TCR beta chain was profiled in a study of T cell responses to AZD1222 COVID-19 vaccine. As concerns this clone: The antigen is undetermined.

Study-level findings and limits: Baseline antibody screening turned up just a handful of seropositive AZD1222 recipients. Unmutated variant regions are reportedly the target of nearly half of TCRs that are spike-specific. Vaccination with two AZD1222 doses was followed by a rise in Spike-specific TCR breadth and depth.

Germline V gene lookup returns CDR1 LGHDT and CDR2 YNNKEL (reference sequence). The V end lost 4 bases, the J end lost 4 bases, and 4 bases lay between the germline ends. The CDR3 consists of 12 residues. Data came from immunoSEQ multiplex PCR; TCRdb stores just in-frame clones and leaves some out. The sample shows roughly 150,000 clones, just over 90% of them seen only once. The V call is TRBV3-1 (or the pseudogene TRBV3-2), the J call TRBJ2-2, with no clear D. The sequence was obtained from an adult in good health. Sequencing was performed on peripheral blood, taken on day 0 of AZD1222 vaccination. The CDR3 region is CASSLSTGELFF. CDR3 bases: TGTGCCAGCAGCCTAAGCACCGGGGAGCTGTTTTTT.